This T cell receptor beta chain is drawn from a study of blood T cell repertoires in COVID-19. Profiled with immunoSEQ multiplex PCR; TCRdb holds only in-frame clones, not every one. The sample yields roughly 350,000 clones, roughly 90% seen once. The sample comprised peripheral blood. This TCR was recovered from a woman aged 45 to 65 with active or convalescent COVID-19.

CDR3 residues: CASSQRTGQLVHDTQYF. Here the CDR3 DNA reads TGTGCCAGCAGCCAACGAACAGGTCAACTGGTGCACGATACGCAGTATTTT. The chain carries TRBV3-1 (or the pseudogene TRBV3-2) and TRBJ2-3; TRBD1 might be the D (5 bases). Germline assignment: CDR1 LGHDT and CDR2 YNNKEL (reference sequence). V lost 2 bases and J lost 6, with 21 bases in between. This CDR3 comprises 17 residues.